This T cell receptor (beta chain) was recorded in a study of cytomegalovirus exposure and HLA in healthy donors. General study results and limits: In a later analysis, around 18,000 TCR beta sequences were associated with HLA alleles at 0.05 false discovery rate.

The PCR employed 60 Vbeta primers together with 13 Jbeta primers. The data were produced by immunoSEQ multiplex PCR, yet TCRdb's version contains in-frame clones alone and is incomplete. The repertoire has about 130,000 clones, 70% to 85% of them found once; the top ten carry around 3%. As to this clone: Its antigen is not known.

The CDR3 is 13 amino acids. Germline V gives CDR1 GTSNPN, CDR2 SVGIG (reference sequence). The trim removed 8 bases at V and 1 base at J, leaving 6 bases unmatched. The sequencing input was PBMCs. This clonotype was sampled from a boy between 2 and 15 years old in good health and CMV-seronegative. The rearrangement joins TRBV30 to TRBJ2-3, with TRBD2 identical over 7 bases. The CDR3 spells CAHWGGGTDTQYF. CDR3 DNA sequence: TGTGCCCACTGGGGAGGGGGCACAGATACGCAGTATTTT.